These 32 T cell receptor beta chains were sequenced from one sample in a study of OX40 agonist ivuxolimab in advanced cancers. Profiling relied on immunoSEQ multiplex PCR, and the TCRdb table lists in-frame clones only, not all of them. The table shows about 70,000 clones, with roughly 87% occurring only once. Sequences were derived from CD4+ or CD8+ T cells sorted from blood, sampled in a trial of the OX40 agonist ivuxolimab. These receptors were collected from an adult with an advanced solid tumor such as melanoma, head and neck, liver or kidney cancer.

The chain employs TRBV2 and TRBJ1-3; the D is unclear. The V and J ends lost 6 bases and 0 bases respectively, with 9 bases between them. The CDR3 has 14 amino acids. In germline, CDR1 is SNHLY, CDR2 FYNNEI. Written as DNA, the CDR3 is TGTGCCAGCAGCCAATTTCGCTCTGGAAACACCATATATTTT. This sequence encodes CASSQFRSGNTIYF. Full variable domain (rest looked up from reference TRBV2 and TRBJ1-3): EPEVTQTPSHQVTQMGQEVILRCVPISNHLYFYWYRQILGQKVEFLVSFYNNEISEKSEIFDDQFSVERPDGSNFTLKIRSTKLEDSAMYFCASSQFRSGNTIYFGEGSWLTVV.

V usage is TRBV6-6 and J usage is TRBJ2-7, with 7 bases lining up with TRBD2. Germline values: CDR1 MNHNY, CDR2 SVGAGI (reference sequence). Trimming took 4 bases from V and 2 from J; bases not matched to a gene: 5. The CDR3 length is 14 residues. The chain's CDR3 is CASSSPGTTYEQYF. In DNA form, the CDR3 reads TGTGCCAGCAGTTCCCCCGGGACTACCTACGAGCAGTACTTC.

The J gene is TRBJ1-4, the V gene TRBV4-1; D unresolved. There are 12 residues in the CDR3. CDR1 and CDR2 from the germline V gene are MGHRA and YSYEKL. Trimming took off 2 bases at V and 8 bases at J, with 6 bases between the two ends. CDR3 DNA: TGCGCCAGCAGCCAAACTAGGGAAAAACTGTTTTTT. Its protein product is CASSQTREKLFF.

The CDR3 loop is CASRDLQGSYNSPLHF. DNA for the CDR3: TGTGCCAGCAGGGACTTACAGGGCTCCTATAATTCACCCCTCCACTTT. V and J are TRBV6-6 and TRBJ1-6; D perhaps matches TRBD1 (6 bases). Germline V CDR1 and CDR2: MNHNY, SVGAGI (reference sequence). V lost 6 bases, J lost 0 bases, and 12 bases lay in between. The CDR3 runs to 16 residues.

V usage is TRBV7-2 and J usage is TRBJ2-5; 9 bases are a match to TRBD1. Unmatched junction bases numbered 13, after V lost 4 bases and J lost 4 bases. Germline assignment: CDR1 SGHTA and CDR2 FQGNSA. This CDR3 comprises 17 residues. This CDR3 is CASSWGPGTGSAETQYF. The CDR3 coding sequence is TGTGCCAGCAGCTGGGGTCCCGGGACAGGGTCGGCAGAGACCCAGTACTTC.

The CDR3 DNA reads as TGCGCCAGCAGCTTGTTGGGGACAGGGGGTGAAAAACTGTTTTTT. It codes for CASSLLGTGGEKLFF. V is TRBV5-1 and J is TRBJ1-4, with 11 bases matching TRBD1. The CDR3 sequence is 15 residues long. The germline CDR1 and CDR2 sequences are SGHRS and YFSETQ. Trimming removed 1 base from V and 7 bases from J; junction bases left unmatched: 3.

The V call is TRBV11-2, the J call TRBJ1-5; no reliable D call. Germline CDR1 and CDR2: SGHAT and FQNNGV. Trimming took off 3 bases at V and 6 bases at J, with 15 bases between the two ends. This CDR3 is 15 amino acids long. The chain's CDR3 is CASSLMGGPSQPQHF. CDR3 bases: TGTGCCAGCAGCTTGATGGGCGGCCCCAGTCAGCCCCAGCATTTT.

The CDR3 here is CASSQDGRYQPQHF. The CDR3 DNA follows: TGCGCCAGCAGCCAAGATGGGCGGTATCAGCCCCAGCATTTT. The chain combines TRBV4-1 with TRBJ1-5, with D uncertain. Germline assignment: CDR1 MGHRA and CDR2 YSYEKL. Trimming removed 0 bases at V and 5 bases at J, with 8 bases between. The CDR3 has 14 residues.

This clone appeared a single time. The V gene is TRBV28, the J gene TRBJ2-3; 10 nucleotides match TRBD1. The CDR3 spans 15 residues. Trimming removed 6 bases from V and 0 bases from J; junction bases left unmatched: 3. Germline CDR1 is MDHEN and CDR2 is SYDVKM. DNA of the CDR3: TGTGCCAGCAGGACAGGGGGCGAAAGCACAGATACGCAGTATTTT. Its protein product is CASRTGGESTDTQYF. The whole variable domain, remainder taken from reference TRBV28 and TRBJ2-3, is DVKVTQSSRYLVKRTGEKVFLECVQDMDHENMFWYRQDPGLGLRLIYFSYDVKMKEKGDIPEGYSVSREKKERFSLILESASTNQTSMYLCASRTGGESTDTQYFGPGTRLTVL.

In DNA, the CDR3 is TGTGCCAGCACGACTAGCGGGAGAGGGGATGAGCAGTTCTTC. This codes for CASTTSGRGDEQFF. The chain joins TRBV18 to TRBJ2-1; 12 nucleotides agree with TRBD2. This CDR3 contains 14 residues. V trimming: 8 bases; J trimming: 8 bases; junction bases outside the gene matches: 7. Germline CDR1 and CDR2: KGHSH and LQKENI.

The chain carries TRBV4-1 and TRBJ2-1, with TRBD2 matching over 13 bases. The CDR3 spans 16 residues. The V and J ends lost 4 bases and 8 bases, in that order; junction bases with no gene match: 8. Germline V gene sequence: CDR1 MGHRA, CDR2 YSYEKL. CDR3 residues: CASSPRLAGGPDEQFF. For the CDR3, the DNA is TGCGCCAGCAGCCCACGACTAGCGGGGGGCCCCGATGAGCAGTTCTTC.

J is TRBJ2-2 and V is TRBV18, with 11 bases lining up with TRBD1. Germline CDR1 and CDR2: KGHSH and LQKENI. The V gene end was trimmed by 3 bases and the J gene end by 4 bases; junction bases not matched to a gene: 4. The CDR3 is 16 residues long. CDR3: CASSPRTGGITGELFF. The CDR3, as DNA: TGTGCCAGCTCACCCCGGACAGGGGGCATCACCGGGGAGCTGTTTTTT.

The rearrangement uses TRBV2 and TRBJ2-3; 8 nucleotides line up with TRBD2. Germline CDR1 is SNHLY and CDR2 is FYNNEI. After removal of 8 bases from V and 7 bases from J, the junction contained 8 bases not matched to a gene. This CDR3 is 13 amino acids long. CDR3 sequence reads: CASSGGGLNTQYF. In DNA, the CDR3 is TGTGCCAGCTCCGGCGGGGGGCTAAATACGCAGTATTTT.

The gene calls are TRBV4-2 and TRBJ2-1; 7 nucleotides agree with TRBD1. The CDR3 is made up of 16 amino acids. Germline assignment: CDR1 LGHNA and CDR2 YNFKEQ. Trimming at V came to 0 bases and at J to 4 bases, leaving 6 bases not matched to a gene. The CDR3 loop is CASSQEPGQNYNEQFF. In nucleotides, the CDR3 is TGTGCCAGCAGCCAAGAGCCGGGACAGAATTACAATGAGCAGTTCTTC.

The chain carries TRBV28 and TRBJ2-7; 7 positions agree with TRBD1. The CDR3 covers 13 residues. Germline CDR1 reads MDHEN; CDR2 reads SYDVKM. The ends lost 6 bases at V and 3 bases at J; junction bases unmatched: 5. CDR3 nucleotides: TGTGCCAGCAGGGACAGGAGGCTCTACGAGCAGTACTTC. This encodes CASRDRRLYEQYF.

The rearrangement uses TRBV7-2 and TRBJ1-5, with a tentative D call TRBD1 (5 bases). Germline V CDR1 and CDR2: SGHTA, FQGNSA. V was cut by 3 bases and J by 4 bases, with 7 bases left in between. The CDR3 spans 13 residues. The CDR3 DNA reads TGTGCCAGCAGCTTGACAGCTAATCAGCCCCAGCATTTT. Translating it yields CASSLTANQPQHF.

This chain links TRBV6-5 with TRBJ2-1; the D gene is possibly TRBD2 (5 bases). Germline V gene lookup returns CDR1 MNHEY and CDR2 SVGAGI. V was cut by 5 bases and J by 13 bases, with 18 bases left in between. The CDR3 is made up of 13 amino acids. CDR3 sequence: CASSPPGLPEQFF. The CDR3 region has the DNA TGTGCCAGCAGTCCGCCCGGACTCCCAGAACAGTTCTTC.

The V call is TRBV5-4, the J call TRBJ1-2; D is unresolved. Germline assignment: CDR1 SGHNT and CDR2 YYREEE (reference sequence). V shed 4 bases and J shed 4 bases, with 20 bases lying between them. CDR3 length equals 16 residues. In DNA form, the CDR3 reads TGTGCCAGCAGCCCAGGAGGTTCGTCTGGACCCTATGGCTACACCTTC. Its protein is CASSPGGSSGPYGYTF.

The CDR3 here is CASRYSDRGLEQFF. CDR3 nucleotides: TGTGCCAGCAGGTACTCGGACAGGGGGCTTGAGCAGTTCTTC. The rearrangement joins TRBV28 to TRBJ2-1; 11 bases align to TRBD1. CDR1 and CDR2 (germline): MDHEN, SYDVKM. Trimming cost V 6 bases and J 9 bases; bases outside gene matches: 7. The CDR3 extends over 14 amino acids.

The CDR3: CASTPYEGRYSGANVLTF. For the CDR3, the DNA is TGTGCCAGCACCCCATATGAGGGCCGATATTCTGGGGCCAACGTCCTGACTTTC. The chain couples TRBV28 to TRBJ2-6, with D possibly matching TRBD2 (5 bases). Trimming pared 7 bases from V and 1 base from J, leaving 20 bases between. The germline V gene encodes CDR1 MDHEN and CDR2 SYDVKM. This CDR3 comprises 18 residues. Full variable domain (missing parts from reference TRBV28 and TRBJ2-6): DVKVTQSSRYLVKRTGEKVFLECVQDMDHENMFWYRQDPGLGLRLIYFSYDVKMKEKGDIPEGYSVSREKKERFSLILESASTNQTSMYLCASTPYEGRYSGANVLTFGAGSRLTVL.

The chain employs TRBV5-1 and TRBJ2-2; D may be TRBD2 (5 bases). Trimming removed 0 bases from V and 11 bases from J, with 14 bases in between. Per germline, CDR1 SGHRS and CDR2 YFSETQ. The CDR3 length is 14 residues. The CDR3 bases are TGCGCCAGCAGCTTGGATGTATCACCGGGAGAGCTGTTTTTT. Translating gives CASSLDVSPGELFF. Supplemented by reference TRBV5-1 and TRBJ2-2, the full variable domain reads KAGVTQTPRYLIKTRGQQVTLSCSPISGHRSVSWYQQTPGQGLQFLFEYFSETQRNKGNFPGRFSGRQFSNSRSEMNVSTLELGDSALYLCASSLDVSPGELFFGEGSRLTVL.

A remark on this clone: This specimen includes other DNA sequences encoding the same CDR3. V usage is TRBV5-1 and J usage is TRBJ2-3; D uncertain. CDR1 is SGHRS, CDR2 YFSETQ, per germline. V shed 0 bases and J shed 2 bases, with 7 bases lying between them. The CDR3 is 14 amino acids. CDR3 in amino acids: CASSLGTSTDTQYF. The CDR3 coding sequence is TGCGCCAGCAGCTTGGGGACCTCCACAGATACGCAGTATTTT.

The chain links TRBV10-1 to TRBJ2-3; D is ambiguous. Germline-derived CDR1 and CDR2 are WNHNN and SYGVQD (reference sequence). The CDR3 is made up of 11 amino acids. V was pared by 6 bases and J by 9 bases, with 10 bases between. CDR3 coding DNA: TGCGCCAGCAGCCTGATGGGGACGCAGTATTTT. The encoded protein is CASSLMGTQYF.

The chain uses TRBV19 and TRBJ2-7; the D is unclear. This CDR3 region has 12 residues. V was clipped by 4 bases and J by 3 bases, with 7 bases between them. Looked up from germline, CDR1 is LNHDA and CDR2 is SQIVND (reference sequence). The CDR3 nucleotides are TGTGCCAGTAGTACCAATTACTACGAGCAGTACTTC. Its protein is CASSTNYYEQYF.

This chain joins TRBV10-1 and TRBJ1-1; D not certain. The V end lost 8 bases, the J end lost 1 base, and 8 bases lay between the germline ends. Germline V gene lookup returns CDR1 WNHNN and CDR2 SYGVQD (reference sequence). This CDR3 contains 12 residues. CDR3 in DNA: TGCGCCAGCGGGCAAACGAACACTGAAGCTTTCTTT. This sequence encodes CASGQTNTEAFF.

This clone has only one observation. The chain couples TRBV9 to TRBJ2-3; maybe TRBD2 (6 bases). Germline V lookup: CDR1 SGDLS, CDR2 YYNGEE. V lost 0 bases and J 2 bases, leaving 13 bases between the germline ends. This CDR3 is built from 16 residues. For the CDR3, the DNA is TGTGCCAGCAGCGTAGCAGGTAGCGGTCCCACAGATACGCAGTATTTT. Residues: CASSVAGSGPTDTQYF.

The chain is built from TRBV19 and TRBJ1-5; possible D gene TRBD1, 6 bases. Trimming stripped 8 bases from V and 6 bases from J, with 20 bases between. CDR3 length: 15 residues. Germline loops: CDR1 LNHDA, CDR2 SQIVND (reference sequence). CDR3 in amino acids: CASQRSRGRGQPQHF. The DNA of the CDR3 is TGTGCCAGTCAACGGTCCAGGGGCCGGGGTCAGCCCCAGCATTTT.

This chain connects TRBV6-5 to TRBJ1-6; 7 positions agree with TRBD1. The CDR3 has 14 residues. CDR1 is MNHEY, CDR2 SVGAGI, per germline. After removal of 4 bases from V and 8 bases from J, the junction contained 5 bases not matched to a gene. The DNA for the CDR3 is TGTGCCAGCAGTTCCGGGACAGACTATTCACCCCTCCACTTT. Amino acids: CASSSGTDYSPLHF.

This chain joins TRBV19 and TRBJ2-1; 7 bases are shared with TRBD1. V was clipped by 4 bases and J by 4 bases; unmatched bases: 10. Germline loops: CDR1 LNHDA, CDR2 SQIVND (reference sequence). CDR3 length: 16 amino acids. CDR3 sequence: CASSTPGTEIYNEQFF. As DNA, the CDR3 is TGTGCCAGTAGTACCCCCGGGACAGAGATTTACAATGAGCAGTTCTTC. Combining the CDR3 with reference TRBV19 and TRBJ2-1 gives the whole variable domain DGGITQSPKYLFRKEGQNVTLSCEQNLNHDAMYWYRQDPGQGLRLIYYSQIVNDFQKGDIAEGYSVSREKKESFPLTVTSAQKNPTAFYLCASSTPGTEIYNEQFFGPGTRLTVL.

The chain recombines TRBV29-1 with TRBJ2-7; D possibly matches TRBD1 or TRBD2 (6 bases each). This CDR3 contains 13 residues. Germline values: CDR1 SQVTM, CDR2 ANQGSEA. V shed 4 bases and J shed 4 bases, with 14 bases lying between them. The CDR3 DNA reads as TGCAGCGTTGTGGGGCAGGGGAGGTACGAGCAGTACTTC. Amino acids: CSVVGQGRYEQYF.

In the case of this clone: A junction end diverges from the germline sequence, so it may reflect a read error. CDR3 sequence reads: CASSIRQGGEIQYF. In DNA form, the CDR3 reads TGTGCCAGTAGTATCCGCCAGGGTGGTGAGATCCAGTACTTC. The chain links TRBV19 to TRBJ2-5, with D tentatively TRBD1 (5 bases). Germline assignment: CDR1 LNHDA and CDR2 SQIVND (reference sequence). CDR3 length: 14 amino acids.

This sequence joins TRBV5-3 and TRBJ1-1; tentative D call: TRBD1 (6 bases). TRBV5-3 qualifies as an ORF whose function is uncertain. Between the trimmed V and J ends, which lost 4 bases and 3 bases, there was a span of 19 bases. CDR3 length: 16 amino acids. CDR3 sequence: CARSLKGAGAHTEAFF. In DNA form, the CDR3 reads TGTGCCAGAAGCCTCAAGGGTGCGGGGGCACACACTGAAGCTTTCTTT.